The 24 T cell receptor beta chains presented below share a single source sample, sequenced in a study of blood T cells in healthy people across ages. The use of a sample-barcoded 5' primer and a J-beta primer mix characterized a second PCR of roughly 7 to 12 cycles. TCRdb re-called the 5' RACE reads through MiXCR, storing one row per CDR3 protein. The sample includes fewer than 2,000,000 distinct CDR3 sequences, roughly 30% of them seen just once. The specimen sequenced was blood. The receptors here all came from a woman under 40 in good health.

The chain employs TRBV20-1 and TRBJ2-7; 8 bases agree with TRBD1. Germline V gene data show CDR1 as DFQATT and CDR2 as SNEGSKA (reference sequence). The length of the CDR3 is 14 residues. The V gene end was trimmed by 3 bases and the J gene end by 0 bases; junction bases not matched to a gene: 4. CDR3 sequence (DNA): TGCAGTGCTAGCATGACAGGGGTCTCCTACGAGCAGTACTTC. It encodes CSASMTGVSYEQYF.

This clonotype was seen a few times. This rearrangement joins TRBV6-1 to TRBJ1-1, with TRBD1 as a possible D gene (5 bases). CDR1 MNHNS and CDR2 SASEGT come from the germline V gene. V gave up 7 bases and J gave up 5 bases, with 14 bases separating them. This CDR3 contains 13 residues. CDR3 in amino acids: CASTTIGGTEAFF. The CDR3 nucleotides read TGTGCCAGCACCACGATTGGGGGAACTGAAGCTTTCTTT.

This clonotype was found a few times. V is TRBV20-1 and J is TRBJ2-3; 10 bases agree with TRBD2. Germline CDR1 reads DFQATT; CDR2 reads SNEGSKA (reference sequence). The CDR3 has 16 amino acids. The junction had 11 bases not matched to a gene; V was cut back by 3 bases and J by 5 bases. CDR3: CSASKERGGPKDTQYF. CDR3 coding DNA: TGCAGTGCTAGTAAAGAGCGGGGGGGGCCTAAAGATACGCAGTATTTT.

The V gene is TRBV2, the J gene TRBJ1-5; no reliable D call. Germline V CDR1 and CDR2: SNHLY, FYNNEI. This CDR3 region has 13 residues. V lost 7 bases, J lost 4 bases, and 11 bases lay in between. This chain's CDR3 is CASNVKLNQPQHF. The CDR3 region has the DNA TGTGCCAGCAATGTGAAGCTAAATCAGCCCCAGCATTTT.

This clonotype was seen many times. This sequence joins TRBV29-1 and TRBJ2-5; TRBD1 agrees at 11 bases. This CDR3 is built from 16 residues. Germline V gene lookup returns CDR1 SQVTM and CDR2 ANQGSEA. Unmatched junction bases numbered 12, after V lost 5 bases and J lost 4 bases. CDR3 DNA sequence: TGCAGCGTTTTCACGAGAGGGACAGGGGGAAGAGAGACCCAGTACTTC. Protein sequence: CSVFTRGTGGRETQYF.

This clonotype occurred a few times. This chain connects TRBV20-1 to TRBJ2-1; maybe TRBD2 (6 bases). Germline V gene lookup returns CDR1 DFQATT and CDR2 SNEGSKA (reference sequence). The CDR3 is made up of 16 amino acids. The ends were cut back, 4 bases at V and 4 bases at J, with 20 bases in the middle. The CDR3 region has the DNA TGCAGTGCTAACGTAGGCGGGGTAGCGGAGTACAATGAGCAGTTCTTC. Translated: CSANVGGVAEYNEQFF.

This chain joins TRBV5-1 and TRBJ2-3; 7 bases fit TRBD1. This CDR3 is 15 amino acids long. The trim removed 3 bases at V and 2 bases at J, leaving 6 bases unmatched. From germline, CDR1 is SGHRS and CDR2 YFSETQ. CDR3 nucleotide sequence: TGCGCCAGCAGCTCTATGGGACAGACCACAGATACGCAGTATTTT. Translated: CASSSMGQTTDTQYF.

In its sample, this clonotype was seen a few times. J is TRBJ2-6 and V is TRBV7-7; D ambiguous. Germline V gene lookup returns CDR1 SSHAT and CDR2 FNYEAQ (reference sequence). This CDR3 comprises 19 residues. Trimming took off 5 bases at V and 3 bases at J, with 23 bases between the two ends. CDR3 residues: CASSPVGGPSKSGANVLTF. DNA of the CDR3: TGTGCCAGCAGCCCGGTCGGCGGACCGTCAAAAAGTGGGGCCAACGTCCTGACTTTC.

The chain combines TRBV12-3 or TRBV12-4 with TRBJ2-1, with D perhaps matching TRBD1 or TRBD2 (6 bases each). With 5 bases removed from V and 5 bases from J, the gap between germline ends came to 22 bases. This CDR3 has 17 amino acids. This chain's CDR3 is CASSEQHGGPSHNEQFF. As DNA, the CDR3 is TGTGCCAGCAGTGAACAACACGGGGGCCCAAGCCACAATGAGCAGTTCTTC.

This clonotype was detected a few times. The chain uses TRBV27 and TRBJ2-1, with a possible D match to TRBD1 (6 bases). V dropped 4 bases and J dropped 12 bases, with 16 bases sitting between them. Germline CDR1 reads MNHEY; CDR2 reads SMNVEV (reference sequence). This CDR3 has 13 residues. The chain's CDR3 is CASSSPREGGQFF. The CDR3 nucleotides read TGTGCCAGCAGTTCGCCCCGAGAAGGGGGGCAGTTCTTC.

This rearrangement joins TRBV29-1 to TRBJ1-2, with unresolved D. The germline CDR1 and CDR2 sequences are SQVTM and ANQGSEA. This CDR3 contains 12 residues. V was trimmed by 2 bases and J by 5 bases, leaving 9 bases between them. The CDR3 spells CSVEFRDYGYTF. The CDR3 coding sequence is TGCAGCGTTGAATTCCGGGATTATGGCTACACCTTC. The variable domain in full, completed from reference TRBV29-1 and TRBJ1-2, reads SAVISQKPSRDICQRGTSLTIQCQVDSQVTMMFWYRQQPGQSLTLIATANQGSEATYESGFVIDKFPISRPNLTFSTLTVSNMSPEDSSIYLCSVEFRDYGYTFGSGTRLTVV.

This clonotype was observed a few times. The chain couples TRBV29-1 to TRBJ2-1; D is undetermined. Germline values: CDR1 SQVTM, CDR2 ANQGSEA. V was pared by 7 bases and J by 4 bases, with 11 bases between. CDR3 length: 12 amino acids. DNA for the CDR3: TGCAGCGGAGGCACTGGGTACAATGAGCAGTTCTTC. It codes for CSGGTGYNEQFF.

This chain links TRBV28 with TRBJ2-2; 14 bases agree with TRBD2. The J segment lost 7 bases and the V segment lost 7 bases, leaving 14 bases of the junction unmatched. The CDR3 spans 18 residues. CDR1 is MDHEN, CDR2 SYDVKM, per germline. The DNA for the CDR3 is TGTGCCAGCACTTCCGGACTAGCGGGAGGCGCGGGGGTCGGGGAGCTGTTTTTT. This codes for CASTSGLAGGAGVGELFF.

This rearrangement joins TRBV20-1 to TRBJ2-1; 10 nucleotides match TRBD2. Germline V gives CDR1 DFQATT, CDR2 SNEGSKA (reference sequence). V gave up 5 bases and J gave up 6 bases; unmatched junction bases: 7. The CDR3 runs 14 residues. The CDR3 coding sequence is TGCAGTGCTGTGCCGGGGACTAGCGTCAATGAGCAGTTCTTC. It translates to CSAVPGTSVNEQFF.

V is TRBV11-1 and J is TRBJ2-2; 10 nucleotides match TRBD2. Germline values: CDR1 SGHAT, CDR2 FQDESV (reference sequence). The CDR3 runs 18 residues. The ends lost 2 bases at V and 0 bases at J; junction bases unmatched: 6. The CDR3 sequence is CASSLTSGVHANTGELFF. CDR3 bases: TGTGCCAGCAGCTTAACTAGCGGGGTCCACGCGAACACCGGGGAGCTGTTTTTT.

This clonotype has only a few counts. The rearrangement joins TRBV7-2 to TRBJ2-7; tentative D call: TRBD1 (6 bases). The V gene lost 5 bases and the J gene lost 2 bases, with 16 bases spanning the gap. CDR3 size: 15 residues. The germline V gene encodes CDR1 SGHTA and CDR2 FQGNSA. The CDR3, as DNA: TGTGCCAGCAGCCCGTACAGGGTACCCCCCTACGAGCAGTACTTC. Translation: CASSPYRVPPYEQYF.

This clonotype was observed a handful of times. This sequence joins TRBV4-1 and TRBJ1-2; no reliable D call. Per germline, CDR1 MGHRA and CDR2 YSYEKL. The CDR3 is 13 amino acids. Trimming removed 1 base at V and 6 bases at J, with 9 bases between. CDR3 DNA sequence: TGCGCCAGCAGCCAAGTCCCAGCTAATGGCTACACCTTC. Translated, it gives CASSQVPANGYTF.

Comments on this clonotype: A junction end diverges from the germline sequence, so it may reflect a read error. The chain employs TRBV6-1 and TRBJ2-7; either TRBD1 or TRBD2 may supply D (5 bases each). The CDR3 is 14 amino acids. CDR1 MNHNS and CDR2 SASEGT come from the germline V gene. CDR3 coding DNA: TGTGCCGGCAGTGACTTAGGGGAGACCTACGAGCAGTACTTC. It is translated as CAGSDLGETYEQYF.

The V and J genes are TRBV20-1 and TRBJ2-7, with TRBD2 identical over 11 bases. The CDR3 totals 16 residues. V lost 0 bases and J lost 4; bases outside the gene matches: 8. Germline loops: CDR1 DFQATT, CDR2 SNEGSKA (reference sequence). The CDR3 sequence is CSARDRSGRAGYEQYF. CDR3 nucleotide sequence: TGCAGTGCTAGAGATCGTAGCGGGAGGGCCGGGTACGAGCAGTACTTC.

This chain connects TRBV19 to TRBJ2-1; D not certain. V was clipped by 6 bases and J by 5 bases, with 8 bases between them. CDR3 length equals 12 residues. Germline V CDR1 and CDR2: LNHDA, SQIVND (reference sequence). CDR3 amino acids: CASRQNDNEQFF. In DNA form, the CDR3 reads TGTGCCAGTAGGCAGAATGACAATGAGCAGTTCTTC.

There are many counts of this clonotype. The rearrangement uses TRBV6-2 or TRBV6-3 and TRBJ2-7; D perhaps matches TRBD2 (6 bases). CDR1 and CDR2 (germline): MNHEY, SVGEGT. Trimming took 7 bases from V and 4 from J, leaving 17 bases between them. The CDR3 is 14 residues long. The CDR3 loop reads CASTAGGSLYEQYF. Here the CDR3 DNA reads TGTGCCAGCACCGCAGGAGGGAGTCTTTACGAGCAGTACTTC.

This clonotype has only a few counts. The CDR3: CASSPVRDGINYGYTF. CDR3 DNA: TGTGCCAGCAGCCCCGTCCGGGACGGGATTAACTATGGCTACACCTTC. This rearrangement joins TRBV4-2 to TRBJ1-2; TRBD1 is a possible D gene (5 bases). Trimming removed 4 bases at V and 1 base at J, with 16 bases between. The CDR3 is 16 amino acids. Germline V gene sequence: CDR1 LGHNA, CDR2 YNFKEQ.

A note on this clonotype: The junction differs from germline at one of its ends, possibly a read error. V gene TRBV13 combines with J gene TRBJ2-7; D remains ambiguous. The CDR3 contains 14 residues. CDR1 is PRHDT and CDR2 is FYEKMQ in the germline V gene (reference sequence). The CDR3 sequence is CANSAGLGDYEQYF. CDR3 DNA: TGTGCCAACAGCGCCGGTTTAGGAGACTACGAGCAGTACTTC.

This clonotype showed up just a few times. The CDR3 nucleotides read TGCGCCAGCAGCCAATCCCGGGACAGGGGAGTAGATACGCAGTATTTT. As protein: CASSQSRDRGVDTQYF. J is TRBJ2-3 and V is TRBV4-1, with 10 positions matching TRBD1. The CDR3 totals 16 residues. The V segment lost 2 bases and the J segment 5 bases; nucleotides outside the gene matches: 7. Germline V gene data show CDR1 as MGHRA and CDR2 as YSYEKL.